The rows below give T cell receptor beta chains drawn from one sample of a study of cytomegalovirus exposure and HLA in healthy donors. The method was immunoSEQ multiplex PCR; TCRdb's version includes in-frame clones alone and lacks a portion of them. Of under 150,000 clones detected, roughly 82% appear once; the ten largest clones hold 1.2%. Source material: PBMCs. These receptors were collected from a boy under 18 in good health and CMV-seronegative. The CDR3 runs from the conserved cysteine through the conserved F or W. Fields, in order: V gene, D gene, J gene, clone size, CDR3 DNA, CDR3 protein. The D gene is left open where the match is weak. Size tells how often a clone was seen (once, few, many) or the class of an expanded clone, and some rows leave it out.

>TRBV7-6|-|TRBJ2-7|-
TGTGCCAGCGGAGAGTACTACGAGCAGTACTTC
CASGEYYEQYF
>TRBV2|TRBD1|TRBJ1-2|-
TGTGCCAGCAGAGGGAGGGGACAGGGGGTGATTAGGAACTATGGCTACACCTTC
CASRGRGQGVIRNYGYTF
>TRBV25-1|-|TRBJ1-1|few
TGTGCCAGCAGGCTCACAGAGAACACTGAAGCTTTCTTT
CASRLTENTEAFF
>TRBV4-1|TRBD1|TRBJ1-5|-
TGCGCCAGCAGCCCCACCGAGACAGGGTCTCTACAGCCCCAGCATTTT
CASSPTETGSLQPQHF
>TRBV5-4|-|TRBJ1-2|-
TGTGCCAGCAGGTACGCAGGGCCCAACTATGGCTACACCTTC
CASRYAGPNYGYTF
>TRBV5-6|-|TRBJ2-7|-
TGTGCCAGCAGCTTGGCAGGCGTTTTGGCCGAGCAGTACTTC
CASSLAGVLAEQYF
>TRBV4-1|TRBD1|TRBJ1-5|once
TGCGCCAGCAGCCCAGGGGGGGCCGGACAGGGAGGGGGTCCCCAGCATTTT
CASSPGGAGQGGGPQHF
>TRBV6-1|-|TRBJ1-1|few
TGTGCCAGCCATAAGGGAGTGGCGGACACTGAAGCTTTCTTT
CASHKGVADTEAFF
>TRBV19|-|TRBJ1-1|-
TGTGCCAGTAGCAGGGAGAACACTGAAGCTTTCTTT
CASSRENTEAFF
>TRBV6-5|-|TRBJ1-1|few
TGTGCCAGCAGCAGTTATAAGGAGGCTGAAGCTTTCTTT
CASSSYKEAEAFF
>TRBV6-1|TRBD1|TRBJ2-4|-
TGTGCCAGCAGTGCCGGGACAGTTGGATGGGGAAACATTCAGTACTTC
CASSAGTVGWGNIQYF
>TRBV5-1|TRBD1|TRBJ2-7|-
TGCGCCAGCAGCTTGTACACTTCTGGGGGACAGGAGTGGCGTGACGAGCAGTACTTC
CASSLYTSGGQEWRDEQYF
>TRBV9|-|TRBJ2-3|-
TGTGCCAGCAGCCCGAGGGGGAGCACCACAGATACGCAGTATTTT
CASSPRGSTTDTQYF
>TRBV27|-|TRBJ1-1|-
TGTGCCAGCAGTTTGACAGCGCTGAACACTGAAGCTTTCTTT
CASSLTALNTEAFF
>TRBV6-5|-|TRBJ1-2|-
TGTGCCAGCAGATTCGGTCGGGACTATGGCTACACCTTC
CASRFGRDYGYTF
>TRBV5-6|TRBD2|TRBJ2-7|-
TGTGCCAGCAGCCAACCAGAGACTAGCGGGTCCGAGCAGTACTTC
CASSQPETSGSEQYF
>TRBV6-5|-|TRBJ2-7|once
TGTGCCAGCAGTCCGGGACACCGATACTACGAGCAGTACTTC
CASSPGHRYYEQYF
>TRBV29-1|TRBD2|TRBJ2-7|-
TGCAGCGTTGGGGGGGATTTGACTAGCGGCTACGAGCAGTACTTC
CSVGGDLTSGYEQYF
>TRBV2|TRBD2|TRBJ2-3|-
TGTGCCAGCACGGTAGCGGGAGTTCCAGATACGCAGTATTTT
CASTVAGVPDTQYF
>TRBV30|TRBD1|TRBJ2-5|-
TGTGCCTGGAGTACGGGACAGGGCGTGGAGACCCAGTACTTC
CAWSTGQGVETQYF
>TRBV7-3|-|TRBJ2-2|-
TGTGCCAGCAGCTTAACCGCGACCGGGGAGCTGTTTTTT
CASSLTATGELFF
>TRBV5-4|TRBD1|TRBJ1-4|-
TGTGCCAGCAGCTTTGGACAGGACCGGGAAAAACTGTTTTTT
CASSFGQDREKLFF
>TRBV9|-|TRBJ1-2|-
TGTGCCAGCAGCGAGGGGGATAACTATGGCTACACCTTC
CASSEGDNYGYTF
>TRBV7-9|TRBD1|TRBJ1-2|-
TGTGCCAGCAGCCAACAGACAGGGTTAGACGGGGACTATGGCTACACCTTC
CASSQQTGLDGDYGYTF
>TRBV30|-|TRBJ1-2|-
TGTGCCTGGAGTGCATTAGACACTAACTATGGCTACACCTTC
CAWSALDTNYGYTF
>TRBV27|-|TRBJ2-1|-
TGTGCCAGCACTTCCCCAGGCCAAGAGCAGTTCTTC
CASTSPGQEQFF
>TRBV30|-|TRBJ1-1|-
TGTGCCTGGCAGGGGTTCTCGGGGACCGGTGCTTTCTTT
CAWQGFSGTGAFF
>TRBV18|TRBD1|TRBJ2-7|-
TGTGCCAGCTCACCAGGGCAGGGGGATACGAGCGAGCAGTACTTC
CASSPGQGDTSEQYF
>TRBV29-1|TRBD2|TRBJ2-7|-
TGCAGCGTCGGGACTAACGAGCAGTACTTC
CSVGTNEQYF
>TRBV19|TRBD2|TRBJ2-7|once
TGTGCCAGTAGTAGCGGGAGGAACTACGAGCAGTACTTC
CASSSGRNYEQYF
>TRBV28|-|TRBJ2-1|few
TGTGCCAGCAGTTTACAGGGATACAATGAGCAGTTCTTC
CASSLQGYNEQFF
>TRBV29-1|TRBD2|TRBJ2-1|-
TGCAGCGTTGAAGGGGGGAGGGAGCCCTTCTACAATGAGCAGTTCTTC
CSVEGGREPFYNEQFF
>TRBV2|TRBD2|TRBJ2-3|-
TGTGCCAGCAGACCGGGACTAGCTACGGTTCGGGTAGATACGCAGTATTTT
CASRPGLATVRVDTQYF
>TRBV6-1|-|TRBJ1-5|-
TGTGCCAGCAGTGAAGCAGCGGTCCAGCCCCAGCATTTT
CASSEAAVQPQHF
>TRBV6-1|-|TRBJ1-4|-
TGTGCCAGCAGTGAACCGCAGCGGAGAAATGAAAAACTGTTTTTT
CASSEPQRRNEKLFF
>TRBV30|-|TRBJ1-1|-
TGTGCCTGGAGGGGCCCCCAGGGTATTAACACTGAAGCTTTCTTT
CAWRGPQGINTEAFF
>TRBV27|TRBD2|TRBJ2-1|-
TGTGCCAGCAGGGCTAGCGGGAGGGCCCTGGGGTCCTACAATGAGCAGTTCTTC
CASRASGRALGSYNEQFF
>TRBV10-2|TRBD1|TRBJ1-1|few
TGCGCCAGCAGTGACAGGGGGAGCGCGGTGAACACTGAAGCTTTCTTT
CASSDRGSAVNTEAFF
>TRBV6-5|-|TRBJ1-2|-
TGTGCCAGCAGTTACTCGCAGTATGGCTACACCTTC
CASSYSQYGYTF
>TRBV5-1|-|TRBJ2-1|-
TGCGCCAGCAGCTTGTCGGGAGAACGCGGCGAGCAGTTCTTC
CASSLSGERGEQFF
>TRBV7-2|-|TRBJ2-7|-
TGTGCCAGCAGCTCCGGGTCTGGGGGGACCTACGAGCAGTACTTC
CASSSGSGGTYEQYF
>TRBV19|-|TRBJ2-2|once
TGTGCCAGTAGTATCTGGGGCACACGGACCGGGGAGCTGTTTTTT
CASSIWGTRTGELFF
>TRBV30|-|TRBJ2-3|-
TGTGCCGTTACCGGGACTTACCAGGGTACGCAGTATTTT
CAVTGTYQGTQYF
>TRBV5-8|TRBD1|TRBJ1-1|-
TGTGCCAGCAGCTTGTCCCGCTGGACAGGGGGTGGGGGGCTGAACACTGAAGCTTTCTTT
CASSLSRWTGGGGLNTEAFF
>TRBV6-5|TRBD2|TRBJ2-7|-
TGTGCCAGCAGTTACGGGACTAGCGGAACCTACGAGCAGTACTTC
CASSYGTSGTYEQYF
>TRBV5-1|TRBD2|TRBJ2-7|-
TGCGCCAGCAGCATTACTAGCGGAACCTCCTACGAGCAGTACTTC
CASSITSGTSYEQYF
>TRBV29-1|-|TRBJ1-1|-
TGCAGCTCGGGGACTGAAGCTTTCTTT
CSSGTEAFF
>TRBV5-1|-|TRBJ2-3|-
TGCGCCAGCAGCTTGGGGCAGTACACAGATACGCAGTATTTT
CASSLGQYTDTQYF
>TRBV29-1|TRBD1|TRBJ2-1|-
TGCAGCGTTGATTATGGGACAGGATACAATGAGCAGTTCTTC
CSVDYGTGYNEQFF
>TRBV6-6|TRBD2|TRBJ2-3|-
TGTGCCAGCAGCACCCCCGGGACTAGGGCAGATACGCAGTATTTT
CASSTPGTRADTQYF
>TRBV30|TRBD1|TRBJ2-5|-
TGTGCCTGGAGTGTAGGGGGCATCCTCGGGGAGCAGTACTTC
CAWSVGGILGEQYF
>TRBV7-9|-|TRBJ1-1|-
TGTGCCAGCAGCGTTGCGGACATTGGAGCTTTCTTT
CASSVADIGAFF
>TRBV6-6|-|TRBJ1-1|-
TGTGCCAGCAGGAATAAAGGGGAAAACACTGAAGCTTTCTTT
CASRNKGENTEAFF
>TRBV2|TRBD2|TRBJ2-3|-
TGTGCCAGCAAGACAGTTTCGGCTAGCGGAGAGTTTAGCACAGATACGCAGTATTTT
CASKTVSASGEFSTDTQYF
>TRBV28|-|TRBJ2-7|few
TGTGCCAGCAGTTTTGGGGCTTACGAGCAGTACTTC
CASSFGAYEQYF